This is a list of T cell receptor beta chains from one sample in a study of blood T cell repertoires in COVID-19. Generated by immunoSEQ multiplex PCR, the TCRdb table keeps only in-frame clones and is missing some. This table has tens of thousands of clones, about 91% appearing once. The sample taken for sequencing was peripheral blood. All receptors derive from a man aged 55-75 years with acute or convalescent COVID-19. The CDR3 runs from the conserved cysteine through the conserved F or W. Each record gives: clone size, J gene, CDR3 length, V gene, D gene, CDR3 protein, CDR3 DNA. D genes are given only for firm matches. A clone size is listed for some rows: how often the clone was seen (once, few, many), or a class if it is expanded.

>NA|TRBJ2-7|15|TRBV5-5|TRBD1
CASSQGQGGYYEQYF
TGTGCCAGCAGCCAGGGACAGGGGGGGTACTACGAGCAGTACTTC
>NA|TRBJ2-1|13|TRBV7-9|NA
CATSRGEINEQFF
TGTGCCACTTCGCGCGGGGAGATCAATGAGCAGTTCTTC
>NA|TRBJ1-3|16|TRBV28|NA
CASSLGAPSSGNTIYF
TGTGCCAGCAGTTTAGGGGCCCCGAGCTCTGGAAACACCATATATTTT
>NA|TRBJ1-1|14|TRBV2|TRBD1
CASSRTGGHTEAFF
TGTGCCAGCAGTAGGACAGGGGGCCACACTGAAGCTTTCTTT
>NA|TRBJ1-1|12|TRBV4-2|NA
CASSGQNTEAFF
TGTGCCAGCAGCGGCCAGAACACTGAAGCTTTCTTT
>NA|TRBJ2-1|13|TRBV3-1/TRBV3-2|TRBD1
CASSHRGQGEQFF
TGTGCCAGCAGCCACCGGGGACAGGGTGAGCAGTTCTTC
>medium-sized|TRBJ2-7|14|TRBV28|TRBD1
CASSLFDRGYEQYF
TGTGCCAGCAGTTTATTCGACAGGGGCTACGAGCAGTACTTC
>few|TRBJ2-3|15|TRBV5-5|TRBD2
CASSVGLAGDWTQYF
TGTGCCAGCAGCGTGGGACTAGCGGGAGACTGGACGCAGTATTTT
>NA|TRBJ2-6|14|TRBV19|NA
CASTPLPGANVLTF
TGTGCCAGTACCCCTCTTCCTGGGGCCAACGTCCTGACTTTC
>NA|TRBJ1-2|18|TRBV10-3|TRBD1
CAISGPGQPRSGTYGYTF
TGTGCCATCAGTGGTCCGGGACAGCCGCGCTCGGGGACCTATGGCTACACCTTC
>once|TRBJ2-5|15|TRBV5-5|NA
CASSPLSSNQETQYF
TGTGCCAGCAGCCCCTTGTCGAGTAATCAAGAGACCCAGTACTTC
>NA|TRBJ2-2|13|TRBV27|NA
CASSLGSSGELFF
TGTGCCAGCAGTTTGGGTAGCTCCGGGGAGCTGTTTTTT
>NA|TRBJ1-1|16|TRBV6-6|TRBD1
CASSFHRGWGDTEAFF
TGTGCCAGCAGTTTCCACAGGGGATGGGGGGACACTGAAGCTTTCTTT
>once|TRBJ2-1|16|TRBV29-1|NA
CSVGRRPLKDYNEQFF
TGCAGCGTTGGGCGGCGGCCCCTTAAGGACTACAATGAGCAGTTCTTC
>NA|TRBJ2-3|17|TRBV7-6|TRBD1
CASSPAAGTGMGDTQYF
TGTGCCAGCAGTCCCGCCGCAGGGACAGGGATGGGAGATACGCAGTATTTT
>NA|TRBJ2-3|14|TRBV28|NA
CASSLTQSTDTQYF
TGTGCCAGCAGCCTAACCCAAAGCACAGATACGCAGTATTTT
>NA|TRBJ2-1|11|TRBV30|NA
CAWSAELEQFF
TGTGCCTGGAGTGCTGAGCTTGAGCAGTTCTTC
>NA|TRBJ2-7|14|TRBV19|NA
CASSLDSYSYEQYF
TGTGCCAGTAGTCTCGACAGCTACTCCTACGAGCAGTACTTC
>NA|TRBJ1-1|12|TRBV2|TRBD1
CASSGQGVEAFF
TGTGCCAGCAGTGGCCAGGGGGTTGAAGCTTTCTTT
>NA|TRBJ2-3|18|TRBV6-2/TRBV6-3|TRBD2
CASSYFPRTSGRGDTQYF
TGTGCCAGCAGTTACTTTCCGAGGACTAGCGGGAGAGGAGATACGCAGTATTTT
>NA|TRBJ1-2|14|TRBV6-5|NA
CASSYSATAYGYTF
TGTGCCAGCAGTTACTCTGCCACAGCCTATGGCTACACCTTC
>NA|TRBJ1-3|17|TRBV3-1/TRBV3-2|NA
CASSLTPSAVTGNTIYF
TGTGCCAGCAGCCTGACCCCCTCGGCGGTCACTGGAAACACCATATATTTT
>NA|TRBJ2-5|14|TRBV5-4|TRBD1
CASSRDRAQETQYF
TGTGCCAGCAGCCGGGACAGGGCCCAAGAGACCCAGTACTTC
>NA|TRBJ1-2|14|TRBV2|TRBD1
CASSGRTGSYGYTF
TGTGCCAGCAGTGGGAGGACAGGGAGCTATGGCTACACCTTC
>NA|TRBJ2-7|12|TRBV12-3/TRBV12-4|NA
CASSLAQGGQYF
TGTGCCAGCAGTTTAGCCCAGGGTGGGCAGTACTTC
>few|TRBJ2-7|13|TRBV6-6|NA
CASSPVDFLEQYF
TGTGCCAGCAGTCCGGTCGACTTCCTAGAGCAGTACTTC
>once|TRBJ1-1|12|TRBV4-2|NA
CASSQDAYLAFF
TGTGCCAGCAGCCAAGATGCCTACTTGGCTTTCTTT
>NA|TRBJ2-7|13|TRBV7-3|NA
CASSWSQGSEQYF
TGTGCCAGCAGCTGGTCACAGGGATCGGAGCAGTACTTC
>few|TRBJ1-5|15|TRBV5-8|NA
CASSLGQYSNQPQHF
TGTGCCAGCAGCCTAGGACAGTATAGCAATCAGCCCCAGCATTTT
>few|TRBJ2-7|13|TRBV27|NA
CASSFRVRDEQYF
TGTGCCAGCAGTTTCAGGGTACGCGACGAGCAGTACTTC
>NA|TRBJ1-3|17|TRBV4-1|TRBD1
CASSRGQGGFSGNTIYF
TGCGCCAGCAGCCGAGGACAGGGGGGATTCTCTGGAAACACCATATATTTT
>NA|TRBJ2-1|15|TRBV6-5|TRBD2
CASRRAGGPSNEQFF
TGTGCCAGCAGACGAGCGGGAGGGCCTTCCAATGAGCAGTTCTTC
>NA|TRBJ2-3|17|TRBV3-1/TRBV3-2|TRBD2
CASSQRTSGSGSDTQYF
TGTGCCAGCAGCCAGAGGACTAGCGGGAGTGGGTCCGATACGCAGTATTTT
>NA|TRBJ2-7|14|TRBV28|TRBD2
CASSPTSGFSEQYF
TGTGCCAGCAGCCCGACTAGCGGGTTCTCCGAGCAGTACTTC
>NA|TRBJ1-1|15|TRBV12-5|TRBD1
CASGLTQGHPTEAFF
TGTGCTAGTGGTTTGACACAGGGGCACCCCACTGAAGCTTTCTTT
>NA|TRBJ2-7|15|TRBV28|NA
CASSAGDGRTYEQYF
TGTGCCAGCAGTGCAGGCGACGGCCGAACCTACGAGCAGTACTTC
>NA|TRBJ2-5|14|TRBV7-9|NA
CASSASGGGETQYF
TGTGCCAGCAGCGCTAGCGGAGGGGGGGAGACCCAGTACTTC
>NA|TRBJ1-4|17|TRBV27|TRBD1
CASSKFRGDRVIEKLFF
TGTGCCAGCAGTAAATTTCGAGGGGACAGGGTAATCGAAAAACTGTTTTTT
>few|TRBJ1-1|12|TRBV7-9|NA
CASSLGRTEAFF
TGTGCCAGCAGCTTAGGCAGGACTGAAGCTTTCTTT
>NA|TRBJ1-2|13|TRBV15|NA
CATSRGHGYGYTF
TGTGCCACCAGCCGGGGACACGGCTATGGCTACACCTTC
>once|TRBJ1-5|14|TRBV28|NA
CASSLWGGNQPQHF
TGTGCCAGCAGTTTGTGGGGCGGCAATCAGCCCCAGCATTTT
>NA|TRBJ1-1|14|TRBV5-1|NA
CASSLDRVNTEAFF
TGCGCCAGCAGCTTGGACAGGGTTAACACTGAAGCTTTCTTT
>NA|TRBJ2-1|15|TRBV27|TRBD2
CASSGTSGSYNEQFF
TGTGCCAGCAGTGGGACTAGCGGGAGCTACAATGAGCAGTTCTTC
>NA|TRBJ2-1|13|TRBV28|NA
CASSMIALNEQFF
TGTGCCAGCAGTATGATCGCGTTGAATGAGCAGTTCTTC
>NA|TRBJ2-4|15|TRBV28|TRBD2
CASRGPSGRFDIQYF
TGTGCCAGCAGGGGGCCTAGCGGGAGGTTTGACATTCAGTACTTC
>NA|TRBJ1-1|13|TRBV19|NA
CAATREGRTEAFF
TGTGCCGCCACCAGGGAGGGGCGAACTGAAGCTTTCTTT
>NA|TRBJ2-3|16|TRBV7-6|TRBD2
CASSLGLAGVTDTQYF
TGTGCCAGCAGCTTAGGTCTAGCGGGAGTTACAGATACGCAGTATTTT
>NA|TRBJ1-5|14|TRBV5-5|TRBD1
CASSPDRVNQPQHF
TGTGCCAGCTCTCCTGACAGGGTCAATCAGCCCCAGCATTTT
>NA|TRBJ1-1|13|TRBV7-3|TRBD1
CASSTDRTSEAFF
TGTGCCAGCAGCACGGACAGGACGTCTGAAGCTTTCTTT
>NA|TRBJ1-5|14|TRBV19|TRBD1
CASRPTGSNQPQHF
TGTGCCAGTAGACCGACAGGGTCCAATCAGCCCCAGCATTTT
>NA|TRBJ2-7|14|TRBV28|NA
CASSLLGGAGEQYF
TGTGCCAGCAGTTTATTAGGGGGGGCCGGCGAGCAGTACTTC
>NA|TRBJ2-7|15|TRBV18|NA
CASSPDGRSKDEQYF
TGTGCCAGCTCACCAGACGGGAGATCGAAAGACGAGCAGTACTTC
>NA|TRBJ1-2|14|TRBV28|NA
CASSTTVFGYGYTF
TGTGCCAGCAGTACGACAGTTTTCGGCTATGGCTACACCTTC
>NA|TRBJ2-3|14|TRBV5-1|NA
CASSLREVTDTQYF
TGCGCCAGCAGCCTCAGGGAAGTCACAGATACGCAGTATTTT